This paragraph covers one TCR beta chain sequence. This clonotype has a count of ten or more. The specificity of this receptor is unknown. No much larger clone is present one base from it, and per-base qualities are unavailable. The data derive from a study of regulatory T cells in long-lasting Graves disease (dated by TCRdb to the early 2020s). Study-wide context: Antithyroid drugs had been taken for less than 3 months by newly diagnosed Graves' disease patients. The study was registered as a clinical trial and conducted in China. A total of around 35 samples were covered by TCR sequencing, comprising approximately 13 persistent and 20 or so newly diagnosed Graves' disease patients. This study used TCR sequencing and RNA sequencing of peripheral blood to compare persistent Graves' disease patients against newly diagnosed Graves' disease patients.

This sample's time point label indicates: newly diagnosed GD, antithyroid drugs for less than 3 months. RNA was extracted from PBMCs in TRIzol for both TCR sequencing and RNA sequencing. The diagnosis of Graves' disease followed American Thyroid Association guidelines. The patients came from an endocrinology department in Xi'an, China. Each patient gave 8.5 to 9.5 milliliters of peripheral blood, collected in an EDTA anticoagulant tube. Ficoll Paque Plus density gradient separation was used to isolate PBMCs, and no additional T cell sorting was done. An Agilent 2100 Bioanalyzer and agarose gel were used to check RNA quality, and a NanoDrop 2000 was used to measure RNA concentration. CDR1 and CDR2 (LNHDA, SQIVND) derive from the germline V gene (reference sequence). Including the terminal cysteine and phenylalanine, the CDR3 comprises 17 residues. Only the CDR3 part of the read is kept: 51 bases, read in frame from the first base. A distance of 16 bases separates the germline ends of V and J, which lose 4 bases and 0 bases respectively.

What the work shows at the level of the full study, not this receptor alone: Preferential use of TRBV28, TRBJ1-2 and TRBJ2-5 was observed in persistent disease, whereas TRBV20-1 and TRBJ2-1 were favored in newly diagnosed disease. Because the primary lesion, thyroid tissue, could not be accessed, the study looked at peripheral blood alone. Sequencing and analysis were restricted to the TCR beta chain. Patients with persistent disease shared more public clonotypes (approximately 2,500) than newly diagnosed patients did (around 1,000). The authors noted that the small sample size was a limitation that may lower accuracy. Persistent Graves' disease patients showed lower TCR Shannon entropy and fewer highly expanded clones than newly diagnosed patients, suggesting clonal expansion.

The library was produced with multiplex PCR. The sequencer was an Illumina HiSeq 4000. TCR beta libraries were built with iRepertoire HTBI primers and Arm-PCR amplification of CDR3 regions. Gel purification was performed on PCR products prior to sequencing. As for the authors' bioinformatics: Across samples, around 62 TRBV and 14 TRBJ segments were identified and used for gene usage analysis of CDR3 amino acid clonotypes. COPE and FqMerger were used to merge filtered high-quality paired reads into contigs. BLAST was used to align contigs to IMGT TRBV, TRBD and TRBJ reference genes, with CDR3 defined following IMGT. Highly expanded clones were defined as clonotypes with a frequency above 0.1%. Repertoire diversity was measured by Shannon entropy, and V-J evenness by the Gini coefficient. Clonotypes shared by more than one individual were considered public. Using fastp at Q25 and MiXCR, TCRdb reprocessed the public reads and kept productive beta chains. Here each entry gathers all rows of one CDR3 protein and keeps the most common genes and DNA. TCRdb's processing, not the authors' own work, is the source of the V and J calls. In all, the sample holds 520,000 or so distinct CDR3 sequences, and 12% of those were seen once. The ten largest clones capture roughly 8.9% of the sample.

This same sample was also taken into another study, of T cells in Graves' hyperthyroidism and ophthalmopathy. The second paper further reports: Stable Graves' hyperthyroidism was defined as no progression to ophthalmopathy during 18 months of follow-up. Hyperthyroidism patients were aged 18 to 65 years and newly diagnosed, with disease duration of less than 2 months. Any patient with an uncontrolled infection, another autoimmune disease, pregnancy or lactation was excluded. Diagnoses relied on clinical symptoms, serum thyroxine and TRAb, thyroid ultrasound and orbital computed tomography. The first round of RT-PCR for the TCR CDR3 was performed with the HTBI primer set and the Qiagen OneStep RT-PCR kit. Most expanded thyroid clonotypes (frequency above 0.001) were also detected in blood, suggesting blood repertoires may reflect thyroid immune responses. A model built on a 13 V-J signature distinguished ophthalmopathy from stable hyperthyroidism, reaching roughly 88% sensitivity and 81% to 83% specificity in cross-validation and 80%/75% in testing. In validation, the model predicted progression to ophthalmopathy a median of about 6.5 months before onset, with 70% to 71% sensitivity and about 72% specificity. To identify distinguishing TCR V-J signatures, a discovery cohort of around 98 patients was used, comprising approximately 40 with Graves' ophthalmopathy and 57 with stable Graves' hyperthyroidism. Whether ophthalmopathy could be predicted prospectively was tested in an independent validation cohort made up of about 20 hyperthyroidism patients plus 17 patients who later progressed to ophthalmopathy. The 90 or so discovery patients were randomly split 7:3 into training and test sets. Thyroid tissue and blood T-cell repertoires from more than 5 Graves' hyperthyroidism patients were also compared in the study. After blood sampling, hyperthyroidism patients were treated with methimazole at a starting dose of 30 mg daily, and ophthalmopathy patients were treated with high-dose intravenous methylprednisolone. Libraries were constructed in a second round of multiplex PCR, after which size selection and purification were carried out. Paired-end sequencing of the libraries was performed with 100 bp reads on an Illumina HiSeq2000. SOAPnuke was used to process the raw data, removing reads that contained adapters or uncalled bases, had a mean Phred below 15, or lacked an exact match to the constant primer or identifier. High-quality paired reads were merged using COPE v1.2.5, and each unique nucleotide sequence was defined as a clonotype. MiTCR v1.1 was used to align clonotypes to the IMGT TRBV, TRBD and TRBJ reference segments. Only V-J combinations with frequency above 0.0001, covering 98% to 99.2% of repertoires, were analysed. The TCS score was defined as F50 (clonal expansion) divided by E x V (chaos), with BLOSUM62-based TCRdist calculated between CDR3 peptides within each V-J. Welch's t-statistics and random forest reduced around 550 V-J features to 13, which were used in a naive Bayes classifier (R e1071). Sample size was not statistically predetermined, and investigators were not blinded to group allocation. According to the paper, TCR Vbeta CDR3 sequencing was carried out on about 140 peripheral blood samples, which came from 40 to 45 ophthalmopathy, 75 or so hyperthyroidism and roughly 17 progressor patients.

The sample in question was peripheral blood mononuclear cells (PBMCs), obtained at new diagnosis, from a patient treated with antithyroid drugs. The rearranged segments are TRBV19 and TRBJ2-1, with the D gene call left open. This receptor was taken from a young woman with Graves disease. Donor details come from another sample of the same person, matched by shared clones. The CDR3 amino acid sequence is: CASSTLKPEFSYNEQFF. The DNA sequence is TGTGCCAGTAGTACCCTAAAACCAGAATTCTCCTACAATGAGCAGTTCTTC.